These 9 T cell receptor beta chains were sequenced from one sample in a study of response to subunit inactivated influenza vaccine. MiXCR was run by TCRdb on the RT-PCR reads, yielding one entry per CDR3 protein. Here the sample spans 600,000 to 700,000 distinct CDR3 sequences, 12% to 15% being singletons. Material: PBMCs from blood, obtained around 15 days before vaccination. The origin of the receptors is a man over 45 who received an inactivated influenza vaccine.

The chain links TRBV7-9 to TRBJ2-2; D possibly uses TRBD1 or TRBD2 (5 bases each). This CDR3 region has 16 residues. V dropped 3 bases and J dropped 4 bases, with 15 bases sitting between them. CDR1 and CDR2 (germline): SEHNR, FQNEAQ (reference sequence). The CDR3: CASSFGFTGTTGELFF. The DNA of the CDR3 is TGTGCCAGCAGCTTTGGGTTTACCGGGACCACCGGGGAGCTGTTTTTT.

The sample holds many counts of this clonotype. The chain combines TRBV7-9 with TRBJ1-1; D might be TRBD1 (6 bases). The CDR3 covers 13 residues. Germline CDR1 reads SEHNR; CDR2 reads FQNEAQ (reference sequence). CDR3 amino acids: CVIPGPRGTEAFF. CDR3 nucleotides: TGTGTCATCCCGGGACCCAGGGGCACTGAAGCTTTCTTT. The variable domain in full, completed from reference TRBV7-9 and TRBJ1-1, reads DTGVSQNPRHKITKRGQNVTFRCDPISEHNRLYWYRQTLGQGPEFLTYFQNEAQLEKSRLLSDRFSAERPKGSFSTLEIQRTEQGDSAMYLCVIPGPRGTEAFFGQGTRLTVV.

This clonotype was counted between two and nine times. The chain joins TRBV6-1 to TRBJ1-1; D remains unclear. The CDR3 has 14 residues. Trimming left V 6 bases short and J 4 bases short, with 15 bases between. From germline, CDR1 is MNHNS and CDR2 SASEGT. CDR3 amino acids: CASRSGGKSTEAFF. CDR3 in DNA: TGTGCCAGCAGGAGTGGAGGGAAATCCACTGAAGCTTTCTTT.

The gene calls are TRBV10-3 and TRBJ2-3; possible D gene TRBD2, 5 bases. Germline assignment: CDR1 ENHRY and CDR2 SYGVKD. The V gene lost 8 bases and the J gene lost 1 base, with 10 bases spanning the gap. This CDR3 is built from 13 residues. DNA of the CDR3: TGTGCCATCGCGTCGAGGGGCACAGATACGCAGTATTTT. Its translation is CAIASRGTDTQYF.

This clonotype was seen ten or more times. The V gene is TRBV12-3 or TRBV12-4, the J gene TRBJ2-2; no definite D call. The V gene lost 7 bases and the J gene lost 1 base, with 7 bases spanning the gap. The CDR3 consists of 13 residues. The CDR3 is CASNLGNTGELFF. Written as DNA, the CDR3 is TGTGCCAGCAATTTGGGGAACACCGGGGAGCTGTTTTTT.

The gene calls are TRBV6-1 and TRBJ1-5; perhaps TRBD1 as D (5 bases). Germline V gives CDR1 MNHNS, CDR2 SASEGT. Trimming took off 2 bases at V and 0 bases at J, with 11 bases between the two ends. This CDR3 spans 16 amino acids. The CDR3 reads CASSEPGDYSNQPQHF. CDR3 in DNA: TGTGCCAGCAGTGAACCGGGGGATTATAGCAATCAGCCCCAGCATTTT.

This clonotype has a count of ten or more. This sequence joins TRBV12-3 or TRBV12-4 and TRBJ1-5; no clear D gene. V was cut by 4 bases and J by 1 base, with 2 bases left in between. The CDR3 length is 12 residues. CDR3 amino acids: CASSWSNQPQHF. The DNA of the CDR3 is TGTGCCAGCAGTTGGAGCAATCAGCCCCAGCATTTT.

In DNA, the CDR3 is TGTGCCAGTTACAGGGCTGGCACCGGGGAGCTGTTTTTT. Amino acids: CASYRAGTGELFF. The chain combines TRBV6-1 with TRBJ2-2, with a tentative D call TRBD1 (6 bases). The germline gives CDR1 MNHNS, CDR2 SASEGT. The V end lost 9 bases, the J end lost 4 bases, and 12 bases lay between the germline ends. The CDR3 has 13 amino acids.

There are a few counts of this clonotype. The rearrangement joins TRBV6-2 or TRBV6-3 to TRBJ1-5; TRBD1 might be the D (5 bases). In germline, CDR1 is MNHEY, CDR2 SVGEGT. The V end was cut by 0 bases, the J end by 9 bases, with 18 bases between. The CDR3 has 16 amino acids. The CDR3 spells CASSYSIQGPPRPQHF. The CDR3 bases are TGTGCCAGCAGTTACTCGATTCAGGGACCACCGAGGCCCCAGCATTTT.